Shown below are 8 T cell receptor beta chains from a single sample sequenced in a study of CD8 T cells in ankylosing spondylitis. These receptors are not linked to any known antigen. Regarding the study as a whole: Characteristic of ankylosing spondylitis blood, it appeared, was a TCR beta motif comprising 7 to 9 highly homologous variants.

TCRdb called the 5' RACE reads again in MiXCR, with one record for every CDR3 protein. The table has around 770,000 distinct CDR3 sequences, over 9.5% seen once; the top ten hold roughly 0.51%. Sequenced: blood, either unsorted or a sorted T cell fraction (not recorded which). The receptors were sampled from a male donor with ankylosing spondylitis.

This clonotype was seen more than once but under ten times. The V call is TRBV7-9, the J call TRBJ1-5; tentative D call: TRBD1 (5 bases). The germline V and J ends were trimmed by 6 bases and 8 bases, with 17 bases remaining between them. This CDR3 has 14 amino acids. The germline gives CDR1 SEHNR, CDR2 FQNEAQ (reference sequence). CDR3 nucleotide sequence: TGTGCCAGCAGGGGACCCAGGGAAAATGAGCCCCAGCATTTT. This sequence encodes CASRGPRENEPQHF.

In this sample, this clonotype turned up a few times. This rearrangement joins TRBV6-5 to TRBJ1-6, with a weak D call TRBD1 (6 bases). The CDR3 has 17 amino acids. Germline V gene data show CDR1 as MNHEY and CDR2 as SVGAGI. V dropped 0 bases and J dropped 5 bases, with 14 bases sitting between them. The CDR3 sequence: CASSYSGGLQDNSPLHF. CDR3 in DNA: TGTGCCAGCAGTTACTCGGGGGGGCTCCAAGATAATTCACCCCTCCACTTT.

Regarding this clonotype: Given a much more abundant clone one base away, this may be a read error. The V gene is TRBV3-1, the J gene TRBJ2-3; D unclear. Trimming cost V 0 bases and J 7 bases, with 5 bases left between them. The CDR3 loop spans 12 amino acids. Per germline, CDR1 LGHDT and CDR2 YNNKEL (reference sequence). In DNA, the CDR3 is TGTGCCAGCAGCCAAGATCGTAATACGCAGTATTTT. This gives the protein CASSQDRNTQYF.

This clonotype was observed at least ten times. V gene TRBV29-1 combines with J gene TRBJ1-4; D might be TRBD1 (5 bases). V shed 6 bases and J shed 6 bases, with 14 bases lying between them. The CDR3 loop spans 13 amino acids. In germline, CDR1 is SQVTM, CDR2 ANQGSEA. The chain's CDR3 is CSVDGGIDEKLFF. CDR3 DNA sequence: TGCAGCGTCGACGGGGGGATCGATGAAAAACTGTTTTTT.

There are many counts of this clonotype. The CDR3 nucleotides read TGCAGCGTTGAACGGGACAGGGGGACCTATGGCTACACCTTC. The encoded protein is CSVERDRGTYGYTF. The V and J genes are TRBV29-1 and TRBJ1-2; 11 nucleotides align to TRBD1. CDR3 length: 14 amino acids. Germline V gene data show CDR1 as SQVTM and CDR2 as ANQGSEA. The trim removed 2 bases at V and 4 bases at J, leaving 3 bases unmatched.

A few counts support this clonotype. The chain has TRBV6-2 or TRBV6-3 and TRBJ1-5, with a tentative D call TRBD1 (6 bases). Between the trimmed V and J ends, which lost 6 bases and 1 base, there was a span of 13 bases. The CDR3 has 15 amino acids. Per the germline V gene, CDR1 is MNHEY and CDR2 is SVGEGT. Written as DNA, the CDR3 is TGTGCCAGCAGGCGCAGGGGTTGGAGCAATCAGCCCCAGCATTTT. It codes for CASRRRGWSNQPQHF.

The chain couples TRBV20-1 to TRBJ1-5; the D gene is possibly TRBD1 (6 bases). The CDR3 sequence is 15 residues long. The germline gives CDR1 DFQATT, CDR2 SNEGSKA (reference sequence). The V and J ends lost 5 bases and 2 bases respectively, with 16 bases between them. CDR3 in amino acids: CSAPPGAKGNQPQHF. The CDR3 DNA sequence: TGCAGTGCTCCACCGGGGGCTAAGGGCAATCAGCCCCAGCATTTT.

This clonotype was observed at least ten times. The V and J genes are TRBV29-1 and TRBJ2-3; 10 bases align to TRBD1. Germline CDR1 reads SQVTM; CDR2 reads ANQGSEA. This CDR3 region has 16 residues. Trimming removed 3 bases from V and 7 bases from J; junction bases left unmatched: 13. The CDR3 DNA follows: TGCAGCGTTGATGATTCGGGGACAGGGGCCACCAATACGCAGTATTTT. Translated: CSVDDSGTGATNTQYF.